Each of the 9 T cell receptor beta chains below was sequenced from the same sample in a study of long-term antiretroviral therapy in people with HIV. The run of the v3.0 immunoSEQ assay was at survey level. Method: immunoSEQ multiplex PCR; TCRdb's copy keeps in-frame clones and lacks some. Here the sample spans about 50,000 clones, about 88% being singletons. The sample in question was unsorted PBMCs, obtained 0.8 years after starting antiretroviral therapy. The origin of the receptors is a woman aged 18 to 35 with HIV.

The genes are TRBV25-1 and TRBJ2-7; TRBD1 aligns across 10 bases. V was pared by 0 bases and J by 6 bases, with 8 bases of the junction left unmatched. This CDR3 has 16 amino acids. Looked up from germline, CDR1 is MGHDK and CDR2 is SYGVNS. The DNA of the CDR3 is TGTGCCAGCAGTGAATATACCGGGACAGGGGTTCGCGAGCAGTACTTC. Translating gives CASSEYTGTGVREQYF.

The chain recombines TRBV6-5 with TRBJ2-1; 12 nucleotides match TRBD2. Germline V gene sequence: CDR1 MNHEY, CDR2 SVGAGI. Losses at the gene ends were 6 bases for V and 7 bases for J; bases not matched to a gene: 7. The CDR3 totals 15 residues. The CDR3 region has the DNA TGTGCCAGCAGGGTGACTAGCGGGAGAGTTAATGAGCAGTTCTTC. Translated: CASRVTSGRVNEQFF.

The chain employs TRBV19 and TRBJ2-3; 8 bases are a match to TRBD2. Germline V CDR1 and CDR2: LNHDA, SQIVND (reference sequence). The CDR3 is made up of 13 amino acids. V shed 11 bases, J shed 5 bases, and the junction held 9 bases outside the gene matches. CDR3 amino acids: CASTSGGLDTQYF. In DNA, the CDR3 is TGTGCCTCTACTAGCGGAGGGCTAGATACGCAGTATTTT.

The chain couples TRBV11-2 to TRBJ1-1; D remains unclear. The CDR3 is made up of 15 amino acids. Germline values: CDR1 SGHAT, CDR2 FQNNGV. V lost 5 bases and J lost 3, with 16 bases in between. The CDR3 sequence is CASSLRRAGDTEAFF. The CDR3 coding sequence is TGTGCCAGCAGCCTTAGACGCGCCGGCGACACTGAAGCTTTCTTT.

V and J are TRBV9 and TRBJ1-1; tentative D call: TRBD1 (5 bases). CDR1 and CDR2 (germline): SGDLS, YYNGEE. The germline V and J ends were trimmed by 0 bases and 3 bases, with 21 bases remaining between them. CDR3 size: 18 residues. The CDR3 nucleotides are TGTGCCAGCAGCGTAGAAGGGTTCGTCGGGGGAGGGGACACTGAAGCTTTCTTT. Encoded protein: CASSVEGFVGGGDTEAFF.

The chain couples TRBV11-1 to TRBJ2-7; no clear D gene. The length of the CDR3 is 13 residues. In germline, CDR1 is SGHAT, CDR2 FQDESV (reference sequence). V was clipped by 3 bases and J by 6 bases, with 12 bases between them. The CDR3 loop is CASSFRAGVEQYF. Written as DNA, the CDR3 is TGTGCCAGCAGCTTTCGGGCTGGGGTCGAGCAGTACTTC. Drawing the rest from reference TRBV11-1 and TRBJ2-7, the complete variable domain is EAEVAQSPRYKITEKSQAVAFWCDPISGHATLYWYRQILGQGPELLVQFQDESVVDDSQLPKDRFSAERLKGVDSTLKIQPAELGDSAMYLCASSFRAGVEQYFGPGTRLTVT.

This clone was seen only a few times. The chain employs TRBV19 and TRBJ2-2, with no clear D. This CDR3 is 12 amino acids long. V lost 3 bases to trimming and J lost 7 bases, with 6 bases between them. Germline CDR1 reads LNHDA; CDR2 reads SQIVND (reference sequence). The CDR3 bases are TGTGCCAGTAGTATTCAGCACGGGGAGCTGTTTTTT. Translating gives CASSIQHGELFF.

This rearrangement joins TRBV6-4 to TRBJ2-3, with TRBD2 matching 7 bases. Germline assignment: CDR1 MRHNA and CDR2 SNTAGT. The CDR3 runs 14 residues. J was trimmed by 6 bases and V by 1 base; bases with no gene match: 4. The DNA for the CDR3 is TGTGCCAGCAGTGACTTCGCGGGAGCCGATACGCAGTATTTT. Residues: CASSDFAGADTQYF.

The genes are TRBV6-1 and TRBJ2-7; no reliable D call. V was trimmed by 6 bases and J by 2 bases, leaving 8 bases between them. This CDR3 comprises 12 residues. CDR1 is MNHNS, CDR2 SASEGT, per germline. The CDR3 DNA follows: TGTGCCAGCAGGCGAGACCCCTACGAGCAGTACTTC. Its protein is CASRRDPYEQYF.